A selection of T cell receptor beta chains follows, all from one sample in a study of regulatory T cells in long-lasting Graves disease. TCRdb re-analysed the multiplex PCR reads in MiXCR, keeping a single row per CDR3 protein. This table has roughly 400,000 distinct CDR3 sequences, around 20% appearing once. Sequenced material: peripheral blood mononuclear cells (PBMCs), taken when the disease was refractory, from a patient treated with antithyroid drugs. The source of these receptors is a female donor with Graves disease. Both conserved end residues are part of each CDR3. D genes are given only for firm matches. Part of the rows lack a size; the others show once, few, many or a class for expanded clones.

TRBJ1-5	TRBV28	15	-	few	CASSLDKGVGQPQHF	TGTGCCAGCAGTTTAGACAAGGGGGTTGGGCAGCCCCAGCATTTT
TRBJ2-5	TRBV7-9	14	-	many	CASSPLGGQETQYF	TGTGCCAGCAGCCCCCTAGGGGGGCAAGAGACCCAGTACTTC
TRBJ2-5	TRBV5-6	16	-	-	CASSLAVGLGKETQYF	TGTGCCAGCAGCTTGGCGGTGGGACTGGGGAAAGAGACCCAGTACTTC
TRBJ2-5	TRBV20-1	15	TRBD2	many	CSARDPAGADETQYF	TGCAGTGCTAGAGATCCAGCGGGAGCGGACGAGACCCAGTACTTC
TRBJ1-1	TRBV19	13	TRBD1	many	CASGQGMNTEAFF	TGTGCCAGCGGACAGGGGATGAACACTGAAGCTTTCTTT
TRBJ1-5	TRBV19	14	-	few	CASRDTGWGGAQHF	TGTGCCAGTAGAGATACAGGTTGGGGTGGGGCCCAGCATTTT
TRBJ1-5	TRBV20-1	16	-	many	CSARDRMWQANQPQHF	TGCAGTGCTAGAGATAGGATGTGGCAGGCTAATCAGCCCCAGCATTTT
TRBJ2-3	TRBV11-1	17	TRBD2	-	CASSPLGSSGRADTQYF	TGTGCCAGCAGCCCCCTGGGTAGTAGCGGGAGGGCGGATACGCAGTATTTT
TRBJ2-5	TRBV7-9	15	-	few	CASSLPGVGLETQYF	TGTGCCAGCAGTTTGCCGGGGGTTGGTCTAGAGACCCAGTACTTC
TRBJ2-1	TRBV19	14	TRBD2	once	CASSFVLADNEQFF	TGTGCCAGTAGTTTTGTTCTAGCGGACAATGAGCAGTTCTTC
TRBJ2-5	TRBV2	13	-	many	CASSEGGPETQYF	TGTGCCAGCAGTGAGGGCGGACCGGAGACCCAGTACTTC
TRBJ2-5	TRBV28	14	-	many	CASSFAGPQETQYF	TGTGCCAGCAGTTTTGCGGGCCCCCAAGAGACCCAGTACTTC
TRBJ2-1	TRBV3-1	13	-	-	CASNFLSGNEQFF	TGTGCCAGCAACTTCTTATCGGGTAATGAGCAGTTCTTC
TRBJ1-3	TRBV3-1	16	-	-	CASSRIFATSGNTIYF	TGTGCCAGCAGCCGGATTTTCGCGACCTCTGGAAACACCATATATTTT
TRBJ2-5	TRBV7-2	14	-	-	CASSVTLGGETQYF	TGTGCCAGCAGCGTAACTCTGGGGGGAGAGACCCAGTACTTC
TRBJ1-6	TRBV20-1	12	-	-	CSTHRGDSPLHF	TGCAGTACCCACCGCGGGGATTCACCCCTCCACTTT
TRBJ1-2	TRBV9	15	-	many	CASSVAAGDFYGYTF	TGTGCCAGCAGCGTAGCCGCGGGGGACTTCTATGGCTACACCTTC
TRBJ1-1	TRBV12-3/TRBV12-4	15	-	many	CASSLGAGWGTEAFF	TGTGCCAGCAGTTTAGGAGCAGGGTGGGGCACTGAAGCTTTCTTT
TRBJ2-7	TRBV6-1	11	-	few	CASRQIYEQYF	TGTGCCAGCAGGCAGATCTACGAGCAGTACTTC
TRBJ2-7	TRBV2	13	-	many	CASSELRPYEQYF	TGTGCCAGCAGTGAACTGCGGCCCTACGAGCAGTACTTC
TRBJ1-2	TRBV28	15	TRBD1	many	CASSLIVQGGNGYTF	TGTGCCAGCAGTTTAATCGTCCAGGGGGGGAACGGCTACACCTTC
TRBJ2-4	TRBV12-3/TRBV12-4	13	TRBD1	many	CASSLDRGNIQYF	TGTGCCAGCAGTTTGGACAGGGGAAACATTCAGTACTTC
TRBJ1-1	TRBV11-3	13	-	many	CASSLGRGTEAFF	TGTGCCAGCAGCTTAGGCCGTGGGACTGAAGCTTTCTTT
TRBJ2-2	TRBV7-3	15	-	few	CASSFGPGTTGELFF	-
TRBJ2-7	TRBV6-5	13	-	few	CASSYGHVYEQYF	TGTGCCAGCAGTTACGGACACGTCTACGAGCAGTACTTC
TRBJ2-3	TRBV2	16	TRBD2	-	CASRPLAGGPPDTQYF	TGTGCCAGCAGGCCCTTAGCGGGAGGGCCCCCAGATACGCAGTATTTT
TRBJ2-1	TRBV15	16	TRBD2	-	CATSRPGRVAGDEQFF	TGTGCCACCAGCAGGCCAGGTCGGGTGGCGGGAGATGAGCAGTTCTTC
TRBJ1-4	TRBV10-1	12	-	-	CASSETNEKLFF	TGCGCCAGCAGTGAGACTAATGAAAAACTGTTTTTT
TRBJ2-7	TRBV7-2	15	-	many	CASSLRGASSYEQYF	TGTGCCAGCAGCTTACGCGGTGCGAGCTCCTACGAGCAGTACTTC
TRBJ1-6	TRBV27	13	-	-	CASSSREGSPLHF	TGTGCCAGCAGTTCCAGGGAAGGTTCACCCCTCCACTTT
TRBJ1-6	TRBV19	13	-	-	CASSTGRTRPLHF	TGTGCCAGTAGTACGGGGAGGACAAGACCCCTCCACTTT
TRBJ2-5	TRBV7-9	16	-	-	CASSPTGNSLQETQYF	TGTGCCAGCAGCCCGACAGGCAATAGCTTACAAGAGACCCAGTACTTC
TRBJ1-1	TRBV19	15	TRBD1	few	CASSKQGISNTEAFF	TGTGCCAGTAGTAAACAGGGGATCTCGAACACTGAAGCTTTCTTT
TRBJ2-7	TRBV20-1	16	-	-	CSARKGGMDISYEQYF	TGCAGTGCTAGAAAGGGGGGTATGGACATCTCCTACGAGCAGTACTTC
TRBJ1-4	TRBV28	15	-	many	CASSPPGRSNEKLFF	TGTGCCAGCAGTCCCCCGGGGCGGTCTAATGAAAAACTGTTTTTT
TRBJ2-7	TRBV18	15	TRBD1	-	CASSLKTGPYHEQYF	TGTGCCAGCTCCCTAAAGACAGGGCCTTACCACGAGCAGTACTTC
TRBJ2-7	TRBV5-1	13	-	few	CASRYDVSYEQYF	TGCGCCAGCAGGTACGACGTCTCCTACGAGCAGTACTTC
TRBJ1-5	TRBV4-3	15	-	few	CASSQDRQSNQPQHF	TGCGCCAGCAGCCAAGATAGGCAGAGTAATCAGCCCCAGCATTTT
TRBJ2-7	TRBV29-1	12	TRBD1	few	CSVLTGHYEQYF	TGCAGCGTTTTGACAGGGCACTACGAGCAGTACTTC
TRBJ2-2	TRBV19	15	TRBD1	-	CASSIGTGFTGELFF	TGTGCCAGTAGTATAGGGACAGGGTTCACCGGGGAGCTGTTTTTT
TRBJ2-5	TRBV7-8	15	-	many	CASSITLLPQETQYF	TGTGCCAGCAGCATCACTCTACTCCCCCAAGAGACCCAGTACTTC
TRBJ1-6	TRBV6-1	13	-	-	CASTQRVESPLHF	TGTGCCAGTACACAAAGGGTCGAGTCACCCCTCCACTTT
TRBJ2-7	TRBV12-3/TRBV12-4	17	TRBD1	-	CASSLHHTGVLSYEQYF	TGTGCCAGCAGTCTACACCATACAGGGGTCCTGAGTTACGAGCAGTACTTC
TRBJ2-2	TRBV12-3/TRBV12-4	14	-	-	CASSQLGNTGELFF	TGTGCCAGCAGCCAATTGGGAAACACCGGGGAGCTGTTTTTT
TRBJ1-2	TRBV20-1	13	TRBD1	once	CSAPGTGARGYTF	TGCAGTGCGCCCGGGACAGGGGCGCGGGGCTACACCTTC
TRBJ1-4	TRBV29-1	14	-	few	CSVDPGTSNEKLFF	TGCAGCGTCGATCCCGGGACTTCTAATGAAAAACTGTTTTTT
TRBJ2-5	TRBV6-2/TRBV6-3	14	-	many	CASSSLARVGTQYF	TGTGCCAGCAGTTCCTTAGCTCGCGTCGGGACCCAGTACTTC
TRBJ2-5	TRBV7-6	15	TRBD2	many	CASSTRLAEQETQYF	TGTGCCAGCAGCACACGACTAGCGGAGCAAGAGACCCAGTACTTC